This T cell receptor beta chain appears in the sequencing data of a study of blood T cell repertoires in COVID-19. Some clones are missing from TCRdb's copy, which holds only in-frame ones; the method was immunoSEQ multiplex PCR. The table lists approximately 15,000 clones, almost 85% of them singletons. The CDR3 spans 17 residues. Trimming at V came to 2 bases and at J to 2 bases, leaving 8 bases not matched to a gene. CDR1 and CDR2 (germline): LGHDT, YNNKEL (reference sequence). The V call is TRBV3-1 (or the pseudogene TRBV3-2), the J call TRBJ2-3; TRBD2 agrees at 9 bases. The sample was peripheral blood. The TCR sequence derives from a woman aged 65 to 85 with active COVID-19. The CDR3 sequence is CASSQLSGRALTDTQYF. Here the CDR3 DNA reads TGTGCCAGCAGCCAACTTAGCGGGAGAGCCCTCACAGATACGCAGTATTTT.